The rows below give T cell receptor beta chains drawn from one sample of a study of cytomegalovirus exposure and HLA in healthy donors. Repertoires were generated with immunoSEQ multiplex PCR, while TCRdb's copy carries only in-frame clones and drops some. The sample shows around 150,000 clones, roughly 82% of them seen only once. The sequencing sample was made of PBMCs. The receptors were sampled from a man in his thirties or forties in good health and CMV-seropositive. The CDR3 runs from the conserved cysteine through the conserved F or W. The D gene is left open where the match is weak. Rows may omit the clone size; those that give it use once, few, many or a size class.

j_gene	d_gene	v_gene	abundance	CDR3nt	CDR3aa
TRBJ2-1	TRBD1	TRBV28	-	TGTGCCAGCAGTTTCAGGACAGGGGGCTACAATGAGCAGTTCTTC	CASSFRTGGYNEQFF
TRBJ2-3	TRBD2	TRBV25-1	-	TGTGCCAGCAGTGAATTGACTAGCGGATTCACAGATACGCAGTATTTT	CASSELTSGFTDTQYF
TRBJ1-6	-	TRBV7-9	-	TGTGCCAGCAGTTCGGGTTCACCCCTCCACTTT	CASSSGSPLHF
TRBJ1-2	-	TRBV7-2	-	TGTGCCAGCAGCCCGCAGGGCCATGGCTACACCTTC	CASSPQGHGYTF
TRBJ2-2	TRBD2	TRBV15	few	TGTGCCACCAGCAGAGAAGCTAGCGGGATAAAGTCCGGGGAGCTGTTTTTT	CATSREASGIKSGELFF
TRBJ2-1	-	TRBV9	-	TGTGCCAGCAGCGTAGATAAAGCGGGCTTATCCCATGAGCAGTTCTTC	CASSVDKAGLSHEQFF
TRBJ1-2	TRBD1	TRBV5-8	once	TGTGCCAGCAGCTATTTACAGGGGGTGTACTATGGCTACACCTTC	CASSYLQGVYYGYTF
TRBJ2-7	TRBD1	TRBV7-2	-	TGTGCCAGCAGCTTAGCTAGATCCCGGGGACAGGGCAACGAGCAGTACTTC	CASSLARSRGQGNEQYF
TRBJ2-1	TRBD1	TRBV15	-	TGTGCCACCAGCAGTTTTACAGGGGGCCCCTACAATGAGCAGTTCTTC	CATSSFTGGPYNEQFF
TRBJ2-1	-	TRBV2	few	TGTGCCAGCAGTGAAGGTTGGGGGCAGGGCTCCTACAATGAGCAGTTCTTC	CASSEGWGQGSYNEQFF
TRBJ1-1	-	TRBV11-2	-	TGTGCCAGCAGTCCCGCCCAGGGCACTGAAGCTTTCTTT	CASSPAQGTEAFF
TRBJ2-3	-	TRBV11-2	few	TGTGCCAGCATGCGGCAGACCACAGATACGCAGTATTTT	CASMRQTTDTQYF
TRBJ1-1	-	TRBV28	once	TGTGCCAGCAGTTTGGTAGGACAGTCTGAAGCTTTCTTT	CASSLVGQSEAFF
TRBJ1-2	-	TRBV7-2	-	TGTGCCAGCAGCCCTCATCGCGGGGGCGGCTACACCTTC	CASSPHRGGGYTF
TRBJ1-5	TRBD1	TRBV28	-	TGTGCCAGCAGACACGGACAGGGGAGCTATCAGCCCCAGCATTTT	CASRHGQGSYQPQHF
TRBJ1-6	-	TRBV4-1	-	TGCGCCAGCAGCCAAACACAGGGATCCTATAATTCACCCCTCCACTTT	CASSQTQGSYNSPLHF
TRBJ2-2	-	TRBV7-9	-	TGTGCCAGCAGCTTGGCGGTCGGGGAGCTGTTTTTT	CASSLAVGELFF
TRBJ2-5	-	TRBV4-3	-	TGCGCCAGCAGCCAAGAAGGGGGGGGGTCCCAAGAGACCCAGTACTTC	CASSQEGGGSQETQYF
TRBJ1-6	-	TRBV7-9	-	TGTTCCAGCAGCTTGCGGACAGCCTTTGGTTCACCCCTCCACTTT	CSSSLRTAFGSPLHF
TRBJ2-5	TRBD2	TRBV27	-	TGTGCCAGCAGTTTATCGCTAGCGGGGGGAGAGACCCAGTACTTC	CASSLSLAGGETQYF
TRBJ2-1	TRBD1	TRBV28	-	TGTGCCAGCAGTCCGGGACAGGGCCTCAATGAGCAGTTCTTC	CASSPGQGLNEQFF
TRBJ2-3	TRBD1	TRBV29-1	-	TGCAGCGTTGAGATACACAGGGGAGATACGCAGTATTTT	CSVEIHRGDTQYF
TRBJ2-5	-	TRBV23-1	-	TGCGCCAGCAGTCAAACAGGAGAAGAGACCCAGTACTTC	CASSQTGEETQYF
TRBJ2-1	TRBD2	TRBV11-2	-	TGTGCCAGCAGCTTAGGACTAGCGGGGCCCAATGAGCAGTTCTTC	CASSLGLAGPNEQFF
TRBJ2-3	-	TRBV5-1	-	TGCGCCAGCAGCTTAGGGGGAGGGCCGATAGATACGCAGTATTTT	CASSLGGGPIDTQYF
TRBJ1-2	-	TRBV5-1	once	TGCGCCAGCAGCTTGGAGCCAACCGGTGGCTACACCTTC	CASSLEPTGGYTF
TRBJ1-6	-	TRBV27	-	TGTGCCAGCAGTGTGGACAGCCTCCTAAATTCACCCCTCCACTTT	CASSVDSLLNSPLHF
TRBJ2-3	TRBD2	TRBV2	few	TGTGCCAGCAGTGCGGGACTAGCGGGAACGTTAGATACGCAGTATTTT	CASSAGLAGTLDTQYF
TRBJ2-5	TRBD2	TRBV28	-	TGTGCCAGCAGTTCCCGGACTAGCGGGAGAGTCCAAGAGACCCAGTACTTC	CASSSRTSGRVQETQYF
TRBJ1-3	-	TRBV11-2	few	TGTGCCAGCAGCCCGACTCGAGAGATCGAAAACACCATATATTTT	CASSPTREIENTIYF
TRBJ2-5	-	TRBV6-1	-	TGTGCCAGCGCACGATCGTCGGGACTCCCGATTTACTTC	CASARSSGLPIYF
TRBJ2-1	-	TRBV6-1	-	TGTGCCAGCAGTGAATACGACAGCTCCTACAATGAGCAGTTCTTC	CASSEYDSSYNEQFF
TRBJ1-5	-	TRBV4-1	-	TGCGCCAGCAGCCAAGATAGTTGGGGAGGGGGCAATCAGCCCCAGCATTTT	CASSQDSWGGGNQPQHF
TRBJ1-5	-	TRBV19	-	TGTGCCAGTAGTATAGGACTGTATAGCAATCAGCCCCAGCATTTT	CASSIGLYSNQPQHF
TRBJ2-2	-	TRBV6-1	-	TGTGCCAGCAGTGAGGAGGACGGGTACCGGGAGCTGTTTTTT	CASSEEDGYRELFF
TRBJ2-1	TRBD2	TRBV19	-	TGTGCCAGTAGTATCCTAGCGGGAGGGCCCTACAATGAGCAGTTCTTC	CASSILAGGPYNEQFF
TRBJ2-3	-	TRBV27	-	TGTGCCAGCAGTCCTCGGGACACAATCATTAGCACAGATACGCAGTATTTT	CASSPRDTIISTDTQYF
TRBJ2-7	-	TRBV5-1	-	TGCGCCAGCAGCTATCGGGACCCACTTTATAGCGGTGTTAACTACGAGCAGTACTTC	CASSYRDPLYSGVNYEQYF
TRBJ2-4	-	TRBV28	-	TGTGCCAGCAGCACCAGACAGACACTAGCCAAAAACATTCAGTACTTC	CASSTRQTLAKNIQYF
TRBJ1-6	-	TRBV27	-	TGTGCCAGCAGGCCGCGGGACGGTAATTCACCCCTCCACTTT	CASRPRDGNSPLHF
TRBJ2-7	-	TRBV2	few	TGTGCCAGCAGTGAAGATGGGAGTTCCTCCTACGAGCAGTACTTC	CASSEDGSSSYEQYF
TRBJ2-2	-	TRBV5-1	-	TGCGCCAGCAGCCCCAGACAGAACACCGGGGAGCTGTTTTTT	CASSPRQNTGELFF
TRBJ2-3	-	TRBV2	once	TGTGCCAGCAGTCAGGGGGGAGATACGCAGTATTTT	CASSQGGDTQYF
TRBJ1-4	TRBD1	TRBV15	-	TGTGCCACCAGCAGCTACGGACAGGACAATAATGAAAAACTGTTTTTT	CATSSYGQDNNEKLFF
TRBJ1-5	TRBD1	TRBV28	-	TGTGCCAGCAGTTTAATACAGGGGGTGGGGGGTCAGCCCCAGCATTTT	CASSLIQGVGGQPQHF
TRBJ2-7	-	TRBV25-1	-	TGTGCCAGCAGTGGCTCCCAACTAGGTGGGAGTGACTACGAGCAGTACTTC	CASSGSQLGGSDYEQYF
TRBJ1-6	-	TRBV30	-	TGTGCCTGGAGTGTTGGGCTTCCATACACGCCCCTCCACTTT	CAWSVGLPYTPLHF
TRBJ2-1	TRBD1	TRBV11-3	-	TGTGCCAGCAGCCCCGGCAGGGGGCCCCACAATGAGCAGTTCTTC	CASSPGRGPHNEQFF
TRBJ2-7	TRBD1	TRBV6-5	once	TGTGCCAGCGCCAACACAGGGGTTCCCTACGAGCAGTACTTC	CASANTGVPYEQYF
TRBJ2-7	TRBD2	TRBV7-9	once	TGTGCCAGCAGCTCGGGACTAGCGGGGACCTACGAGCAGTACTTC	CASSSGLAGTYEQYF
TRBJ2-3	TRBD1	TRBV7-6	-	TGTGCCAGCAGCCTCCGGGACAGAGACACAGATACGCAGTATTTT	CASSLRDRDTDTQYF
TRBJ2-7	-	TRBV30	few	TGTGCCTGGAGTGTATCGGGGTACGAGCAGTACTTC	CAWSVSGYEQYF
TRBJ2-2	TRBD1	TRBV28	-	TGTGCCAGCAGTCGGGACAGGACTTTCCCTGGGGAGCTGTTTTTT	CASSRDRTFPGELFF